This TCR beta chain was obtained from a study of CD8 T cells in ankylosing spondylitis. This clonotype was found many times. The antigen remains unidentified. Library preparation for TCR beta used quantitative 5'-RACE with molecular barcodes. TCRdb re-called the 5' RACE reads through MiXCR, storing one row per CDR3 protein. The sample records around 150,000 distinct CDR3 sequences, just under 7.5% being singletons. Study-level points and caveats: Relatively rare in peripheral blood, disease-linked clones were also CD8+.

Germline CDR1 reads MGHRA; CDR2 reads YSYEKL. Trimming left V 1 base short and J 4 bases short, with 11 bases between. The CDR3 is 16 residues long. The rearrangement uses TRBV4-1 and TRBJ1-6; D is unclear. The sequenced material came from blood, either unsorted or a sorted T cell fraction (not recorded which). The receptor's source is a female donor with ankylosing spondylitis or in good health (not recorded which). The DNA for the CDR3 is TGCGCCAGCAGCCAAGGTGTAGGGTCATATAATTCACCCCTCCACTTT. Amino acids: CASSQGVGSYNSPLHF.